The 8 T cell receptor beta chains in this list originate from one sample, sequenced in a study of T cells expressing NK-cell markers. TCRdb processed the 5' RACE reads again and assigns one entry to each CDR3 protein, with no DNA. Reported are about 160,000 distinct CDR3 sequences; the ten largest clones contain around 20%. Sequencing was performed on blood T cells: a sorted CD56 or NKG2C T cell subset, CD4+ or CD8+ T cells, or bulk PBMC T cells (not recorded which). All receptors derive from a woman between 18 and 70 years old in good health.

The chain has TRBV30 and TRBJ2-7; TCRdb calls TRBD2, which cannot be checked without DNA. The CDR3 totals 14 residues. Per germline, CDR1 GTSNPN and CDR2 SVGIG (reference sequence). The CDR3 reads CAWIPGTRRYEQYF. Full variable domain (missing parts from reference TRBV30 and TRBJ2-7): SQTIHQWPATLVQPVGSPLSLECTVEGTSNPNLYWYRQAAGRGLQLLFYSVGIGQISSEVPQNLSASRPQDRQFILSSKKLLLSDSGFYLCAWIPGTRRYEQYFGPGTRLTVT.

This chain uses TRBV7-2 with TRBJ1-4; TCRdb's D call, TRBD1, is unchecked because there is no DNA. This CDR3 has 14 amino acids. Per the germline V gene, CDR1 is SGHTA and CDR2 is FQGNSA. The chain's CDR3 is CASSLTGAGEKLFF.

This sequence joins TRBV7-3 and TRBJ2-1; the TCRdb call, TRBD2, lacks DNA for checking. The CDR3 totals 18 residues. CDR1 and CDR2 (germline): SGHTA, FQGTGA. CDR3 amino acids: CASSPPGLAGGKYNEQFF.

V and J are TRBV5-1 and TRBJ1-2; absent DNA, TCRdb's TRBD1 call cannot be checked. The V gene's germline CDR1 is SGHRS and CDR2 YFSETQ. The CDR3 totals 14 residues. The CDR3 sequence is CASSRGQGGYGYTF.

The chain is built from TRBV20-1 and TRBJ2-7; TCRdb calls TRBD2, which cannot be checked without DNA. The CDR3 is 12 amino acids. Looked up from germline, CDR1 is DFQATT and CDR2 is SNEGSKA (reference sequence). The CDR3 region is CSVLHGSEEQYF.

CDR3 sequence: CATSRDVASSYEQYF. V and J are TRBV15 and TRBJ2-7. This CDR3 region has 15 residues. From germline, CDR1 is LNHNV and CDR2 YYDKDF (reference sequence). The variable domain in full, completed from reference TRBV15 and TRBJ2-7, reads DAMVIQNPRYQVTQFGKPVTLSCSQTLNHNVMYWYQQKSSQAPKLLFHYYDKDFNNEADTPDNFQSRRPNTSFCFLDIRSPGLGDTAMYLCATSRDVASSYEQYFGPGTRLTVT.

The chain combines TRBV15 with TRBJ1-4; TCRdb's D call, TRBD1, is unchecked because there is no DNA. The CDR3 is 15 amino acids. The V gene's germline CDR1 is LNHNV and CDR2 YYDKDF (reference sequence). CDR3 loop: CATSRQGQYNEKLFF.

This sequence joins TRBV20-1 and TRBJ1-2; TCRdb gives TRBD1 as the D gene, but with no DNA this cannot be confirmed. Germline loops: CDR1 DFQATT, CDR2 SNEGSKA (reference sequence). There are 14 residues in the CDR3. CDR3 loop: CSASQGEAVYGYTF.